This T cell receptor (beta chain) was identified during a study of beta chain features in type 1 diabetes. Study-wide findings and caveats: A potential PCR bias toward shorter templates would be equal in patient and control samples. These data did not resolve whether HLA type affects TCRB rearrangement. Among patients with Type 1 diabetes, TCRB CDR3s were moderately but significantly shorter in every one of the four CD4+ subsets.

The isolated RNA, all of it, was reverse transcribed, so expressed TCRB transcripts were what got sequenced. Libraries were prepared by immunoSEQ multiplex PCR; TCRdb keeps only in-frame clonotypes and omits some of them. The repertoire holds roughly 700,000 clones, about an eighth seen once, with 0.022% in the top ten. Germline V gives CDR1 MDHEN, CDR2 SYDVKM. V shed 8 bases and J shed 0 bases, with 11 bases lying between them. The CDR3 loop spans 13 amino acids. This clone was counted only a few times. Its target is unknown. The receptor's source is a man between 18 and 35 years old with type 1 diabetes. The specimen was naive CD4+ T cells from blood. The genes are TRBV28 and TRBJ2-7; D unresolved. The CDR3 DNA reads as TGTGCCAGCGGATCGACGGACTCCTACGAGCAGTACTTC. It codes for CASGSTDSYEQYF.